A single sample gave rise to the 18 T cell receptor beta chains below, sequenced in a study of blood T cell repertoires in COVID-19. Clones were read by immunoSEQ multiplex PCR, and TCRdb kept only the in-frame ones, dropping some. The table lists about 240,000 clones, 88% of them singletons. Sequenced sample: peripheral blood. The receptors were gathered from a woman in her forties who had recovered from COVID-19.

The J gene is TRBJ2-1, the V gene TRBV27; D possibly corresponds to TRBD1 (6 bases). This CDR3 comprises 11 residues. Deletions cut 5 bases from V and 11 bases from J, with 10 bases between. Germline values: CDR1 MNHEY, CDR2 SMNVEV (reference sequence). The CDR3 DNA reads TGTGCCAGCAGTCTCAGGGGTAAGCAGTTCTTC. Amino acids: CASSLRGKQFF.

The chain is built from TRBV25-1 and TRBJ1-3; no clear D. The germline CDR1 and CDR2 sequences are MGHDK and SYGVNS. The CDR3 is 14 residues long. Trimming took 7 bases from V and 0 from J, leaving 10 bases between them. CDR3 protein: CASTPESSGNTIYF. CDR3 DNA sequence: TGTGCCAGCACCCCGGAGAGCTCTGGAAACACCATATATTTT.

The chain recombines TRBV2 with TRBJ1-5; weak D call: TRBD1 (5 bases). Per germline, CDR1 SNHLY and CDR2 FYNNEI. Trimming cost V 4 bases and J 9 bases, with 10 bases left between them. This CDR3 contains 12 residues. The CDR3 DNA reads TGTGCCAGCAGTGCGGGGGTGGGGCCCCAGCATTTT. Translating it yields CASSAGVGPQHF.

The chain carries TRBV21-1 and TRBJ1-4; the table gives TRBD1 as D, unverified against the DNA. TRBV21-1 is recorded as a pseudogene. The CDR3 is made up of 15 amino acids. CDR3 nucleotides: TGTGCCAGCAGCCTATGGACATCAACTAATGAAAAACTGTTTTTT. This codes for CASSLWTSTNEKLFF.

This chain joins TRBV3-1 (or the pseudogene TRBV3-2) and TRBJ2-2, with D possibly matching TRBD1 (7 bases). From germline, CDR1 is LGHDT and CDR2 YNNKEL (reference sequence). The CDR3 length is 15 residues. V was shortened by 4 bases and J by 4 bases, with 13 bases between the two germline ends. The CDR3 bases are TGTGCCAGCAGCCGCCGACAGGGAGGCACCGGGGAGCTGTTTTTT. Translation gives CASSRRQGGTGELFF.

The chain combines TRBV3-1 (or the pseudogene TRBV3-2) with TRBJ2-7; TRBD2 aligns across 8 bases. CDR3 length: 19 residues. V lost 4 bases and J lost 2; bases outside the gene matches: 19. Germline V CDR1 and CDR2: LGHDT, YNNKEL (reference sequence). Here the CDR3 DNA reads TGTGCCAGCAGCCCGACCCCCGGGGCAGGCGGCGGGGGGACCTACGAGCAGTACGTC. Encoded protein: CASSPTPGAGGGGTYEQYV.

Only a few counts were recorded for this clone. The chain carries TRBV7-9 and TRBJ1-4; no clear D. This CDR3 is 15 amino acids long. Germline loops: CDR1 SEHNR, CDR2 FQNEAQ (reference sequence). V lost 3 bases and J 0 bases, leaving 8 bases between the germline ends. The CDR3 DNA reads TGTGCCAGCAGCTTCCCCTCCTCAACTAATGAAAAACTGTTTTTT. This sequence encodes CASSFPSSTNEKLFF.

The chain links TRBV5-6 to TRBJ1-2; 8 bases fit TRBD1. The CDR3 spans 14 residues. J gave up 7 bases and V 4 bases, and 9 bases lay outside the gene matches. Germline V gene data show CDR1 as SGHDT and CDR2 as YYEEEE. CDR3: CASSPDGRGLGYTF. CDR3 sequence (DNA): TGTGCCAGCAGCCCCGACGGCAGGGGGCTTGGCTACACCTTC.

This clone is a singleton in its sample. The chain couples TRBV7-3 to TRBJ2-4, with D uncertain. The CDR3 loop spans 17 amino acids. Germline V gene lookup returns CDR1 SGHTA and CDR2 FQGTGA. V dropped 1 base and J dropped 3 bases, with 16 bases sitting between them. CDR3 in amino acids: CASSLMPPGGYKNIQYF. DNA of the CDR3: TGTGCCAGCAGCTTAATGCCCCCGGGTGGTTACAAAAACATTCAGTACTTC.

The chain joins TRBV20-1 to TRBJ2-5; TRBD2 matches at 7 bases. The CDR3 is 9 residues long. The germline CDR1 and CDR2 sequences are DFQATT and SNEGSKA (reference sequence). The CDR3 nucleotides read TGCAGCCGGGGGGACTTTCAGTACTTC. It specifies CSRGDFQYF.

This chain joins TRBV5-6 and TRBJ1-2; perhaps TRBD1 as D (6 bases). Deletions cut 1 base from V and 5 bases from J, with 15 bases between. Germline V lookup: CDR1 SGHDT, CDR2 YYEEEE. The CDR3 runs to 15 residues. CDR3 nucleotide sequence: TGTGCCAGCAGCTTGCGGGGGGCAGGGTTGTATGGCTACACCTTC. Its protein is CASSLRGAGLYGYTF.

The rearrangement joins TRBV30 to TRBJ1-4; 7 positions match TRBD1. This CDR3 is built from 13 residues. V lost 5 bases and J lost 4; bases outside the gene matches: 4. The germline V gene encodes CDR1 GTSNPN and CDR2 SVGIG (reference sequence). The CDR3 loop reads CAWGGQLNEKLFF. The CDR3 DNA reads TGTGCCTGGGGGGGACAGCTTAATGAAAAACTGTTTTTT.

The chain is built from TRBV19 and TRBJ1-5, with 7 bases lining up with TRBD1. Germline values: CDR1 LNHDA, CDR2 SQIVND (reference sequence). With 7 bases clipped from V and 2 bases from J, the junction kept 8 bases outside the gene matches. The CDR3 loop spans 15 amino acids. CDR3 bases: TGTGCCAGTACCAGACAGGGAAGCGGCAATCAGCCCCAGCATTTT. This translates into CASTRQGSGNQPQHF.

J is TRBJ1-1 and V is TRBV9, with D perhaps TRBD1 (5 bases). The ends were cut back, 0 bases at V and 8 bases at J, with 11 bases in the middle. There are 13 residues in the CDR3. CDR1 and CDR2 (germline): SGDLS, YYNGEE. CDR3 coding DNA: TGTGCCAGCAGCGTAGTTGGAGGGGCCGAAGCTTTCTTT. This gives the protein CASSVVGGAEAFF.

The V call is TRBV6-5, the J call TRBJ1-5; D is uncertain. Trimming pared 6 bases from V and 5 bases from J, leaving 5 bases between. The CDR3 extends over 11 amino acids. Germline CDR1 reads MNHEY; CDR2 reads SVGAGI. The CDR3 bases are TGTGCCAGCAGACCAGATCAGCCCCAGCATTTT. The encoded protein is CASRPDQPQHF.

The chain carries TRBV3-1 (or the pseudogene TRBV3-2) and TRBJ1-1, with a weak D call TRBD1 (6 bases). The ends were cut back, 4 bases at V and 1 base at J, with 13 bases in the middle. The germline gives CDR1 LGHDT, CDR2 YNNKEL (reference sequence). The CDR3 runs to 15 residues. In nucleotides, the CDR3 is TGTGCCAGCAGCCCGGGGGGGACACCGAACACTGAAGCTTTCTTT. It codes for CASSPGGTPNTEAFF.

In nucleotides, the CDR3 is TGCAGTGCTAGTCCGCCGGCTAACTATGGCTACACCTTC. Protein: CSASPPANYGYTF. The rearrangement joins TRBV20-1 to TRBJ1-2; no clear D gene. This CDR3 has 13 residues. V shed 3 bases and J shed 0 bases, with 8 bases lying between them. Germline loops: CDR1 DFQATT, CDR2 SNEGSKA (reference sequence).

V is TRBV19 and J is TRBJ1-1; a possible D gene is TRBD1 (5 bases). The ends were cut back, 6 bases at V and 5 bases at J, with 19 bases in the middle. Germline V gene lookup returns CDR1 LNHDA and CDR2 SQIVND (reference sequence). The CDR3 runs to 15 residues. CDR3 coding DNA: TGTGCCAGTAGACGACCGACCGGGACTAGGACTGAAGCTTTCTTT. This codes for CASRRPTGTRTEAFF.